This record concerns one T cell receptor beta chain sequence. The CDR3 has 15 amino acids. Losses at the gene ends were 4 bases for V and 5 bases for J; bases not matched to a gene: 3. CDR1 is MGHRA and CDR2 is YSYEKL in the germline V gene. These data belong to a study of CD8+ T cells in alopecia areata. Study details: Treated individuals took tofacitinib by mouth, 5 to 10 mg twice daily.

RNA was extracted and reverse transcribed into cDNA as the sequencing template. Profiling relied on immunoSEQ multiplex PCR, and the TCRdb table lists in-frame clones only, not all of them. The sample shows 110,000 to 150,000 clones, around 49% of them seen only once. The sequence derives from a human donor with alopecia areata. The rearrangement links TRBV4-1 to TRBJ2-3; 13 bases line up with TRBD2. Sequencing was performed on CD4+ T cells sorted from blood, taken at week 0. The CDR3 DNA reads TGCGCCAGCAGCCCGACTAGCGGGAGGAAAGATACGCAGTATTTT. Translated, it gives CASSPTSGRKDTQYF.